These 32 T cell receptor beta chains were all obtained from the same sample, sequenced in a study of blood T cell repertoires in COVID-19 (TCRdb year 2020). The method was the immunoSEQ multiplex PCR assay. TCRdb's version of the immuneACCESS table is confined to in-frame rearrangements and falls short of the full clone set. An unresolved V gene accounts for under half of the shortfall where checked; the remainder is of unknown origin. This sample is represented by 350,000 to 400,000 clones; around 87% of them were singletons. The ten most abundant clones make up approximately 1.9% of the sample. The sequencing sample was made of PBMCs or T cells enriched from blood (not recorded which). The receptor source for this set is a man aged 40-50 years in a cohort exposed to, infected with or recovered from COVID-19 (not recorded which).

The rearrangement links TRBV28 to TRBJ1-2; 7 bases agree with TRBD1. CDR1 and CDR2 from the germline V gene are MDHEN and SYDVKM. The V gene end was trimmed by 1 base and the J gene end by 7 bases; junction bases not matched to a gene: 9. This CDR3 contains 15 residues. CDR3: CASSLSRGQLRGYTF. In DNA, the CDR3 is TGTGCCAGCAGTTTATCTCGGGGACAGTTGCGTGGCTACACCTTC.

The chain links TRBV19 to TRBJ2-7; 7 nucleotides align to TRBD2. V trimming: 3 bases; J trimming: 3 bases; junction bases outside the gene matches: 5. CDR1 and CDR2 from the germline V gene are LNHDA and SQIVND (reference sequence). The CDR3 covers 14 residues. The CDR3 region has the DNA TGTGCCAGTAGTATCGGGGGGTCGGTCTACGAGCAGTACTTC. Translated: CASSIGGSVYEQYF.

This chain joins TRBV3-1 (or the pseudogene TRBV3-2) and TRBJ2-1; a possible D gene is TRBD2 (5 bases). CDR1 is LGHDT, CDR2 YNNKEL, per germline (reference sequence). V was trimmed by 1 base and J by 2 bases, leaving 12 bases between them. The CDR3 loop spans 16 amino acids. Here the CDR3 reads CASSQVGEVAYNEQFF. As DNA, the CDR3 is TGTGCCAGCAGCCAAGTCGGGGAAGTTGCCTACAATGAGCAGTTCTTC.

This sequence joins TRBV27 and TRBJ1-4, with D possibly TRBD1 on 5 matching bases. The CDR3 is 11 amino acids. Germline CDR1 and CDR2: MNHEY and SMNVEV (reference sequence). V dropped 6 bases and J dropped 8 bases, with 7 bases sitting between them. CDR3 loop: CASRGGEKLFF. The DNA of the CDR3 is TGTGCCAGCAGGGGGGGAGAAAAACTGTTTTTT.

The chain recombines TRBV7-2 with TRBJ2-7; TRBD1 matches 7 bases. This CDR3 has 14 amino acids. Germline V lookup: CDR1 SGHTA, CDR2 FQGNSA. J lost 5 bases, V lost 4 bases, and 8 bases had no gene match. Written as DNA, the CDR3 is TGTGCCAGCAGCTCCTACGACAGGGACCACGAGCAGTACTTC. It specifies CASSSYDRDHEQYF.

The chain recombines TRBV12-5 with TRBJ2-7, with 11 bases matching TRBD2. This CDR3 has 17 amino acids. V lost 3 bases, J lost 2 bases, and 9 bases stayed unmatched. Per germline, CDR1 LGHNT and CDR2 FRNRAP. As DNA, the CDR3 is TGTGCTAGTGGTTTTCCCTCTAGCGGGAGGTCTCCCTACGAGCAGTACTTC. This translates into CASGFPSSGRSPYEQYF.

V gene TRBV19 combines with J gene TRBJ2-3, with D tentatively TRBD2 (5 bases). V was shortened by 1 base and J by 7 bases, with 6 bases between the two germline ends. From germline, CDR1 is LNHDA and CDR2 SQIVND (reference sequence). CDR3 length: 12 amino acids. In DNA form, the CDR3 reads TGTGCCAGTAGTATAGCGGGGAATACGCAGTATTTT. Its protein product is CASSIAGNTQYF. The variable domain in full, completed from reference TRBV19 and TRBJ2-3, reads DGGITQSPKYLFRKEGQNVTLSCEQNLNHDAMYWYRQDPGQGLRLIYYSQIVNDFQKGDIAEGYSVSREKKESFPLTVTSAQKNPTAFYLCASSIAGNTQYFGPGTRLTVL.

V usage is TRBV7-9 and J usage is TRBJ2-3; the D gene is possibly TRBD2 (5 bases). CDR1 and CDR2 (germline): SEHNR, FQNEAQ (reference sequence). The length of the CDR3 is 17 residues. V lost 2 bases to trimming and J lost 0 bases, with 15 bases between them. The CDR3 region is CASSLRATGYSTDTQYF. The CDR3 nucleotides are TGTGCCAGCAGCTTACGAGCTACGGGATATAGCACAGATACGCAGTATTTT.

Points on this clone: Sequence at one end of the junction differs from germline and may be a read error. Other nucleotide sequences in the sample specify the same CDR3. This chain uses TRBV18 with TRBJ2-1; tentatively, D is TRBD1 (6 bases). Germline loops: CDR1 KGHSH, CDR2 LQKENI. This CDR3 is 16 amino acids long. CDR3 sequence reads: CASSPSTGISYNEQFF. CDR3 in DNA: TGTGCCAGCTCACCAAGCACAGGGATCTCCTACAATGAGCAATTCTTC. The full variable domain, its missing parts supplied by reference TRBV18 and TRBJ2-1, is NAGVMQNPRHLVRRRGQEARLRCSPMKGHSHVYWYRQLPEEGLKFMVYLQKENIIDESGMPKERFSAEFPKEGPSILRIQQVVRGDSAAYFCASSPSTGISYNEQFFGPGTRLTVL.

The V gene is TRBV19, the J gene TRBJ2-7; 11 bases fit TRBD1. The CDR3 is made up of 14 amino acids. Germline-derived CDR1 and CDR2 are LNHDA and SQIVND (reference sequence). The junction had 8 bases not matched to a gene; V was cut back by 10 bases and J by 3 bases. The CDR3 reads CAKNRDRGFYEQYF. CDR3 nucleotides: TGTGCCAAAAACCGGGACAGGGGGTTCTACGAGCAGTACTTC.

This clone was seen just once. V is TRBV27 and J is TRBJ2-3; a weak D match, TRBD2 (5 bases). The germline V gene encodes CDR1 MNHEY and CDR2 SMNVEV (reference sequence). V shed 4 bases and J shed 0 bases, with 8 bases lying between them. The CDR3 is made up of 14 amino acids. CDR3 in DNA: TGTGCCAGCAGTTCGGAGCGGAGCACAGATACGCAGTATTTT. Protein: CASSSERSTDTQYF.

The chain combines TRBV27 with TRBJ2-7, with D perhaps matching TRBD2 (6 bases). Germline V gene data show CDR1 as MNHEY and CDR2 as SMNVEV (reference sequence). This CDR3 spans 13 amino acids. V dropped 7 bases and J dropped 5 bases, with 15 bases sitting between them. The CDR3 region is CASNSERENEQYF. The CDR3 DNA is TGTGCCAGCAATTCGGAACGGGAGAACGAGCAGTACTTC.

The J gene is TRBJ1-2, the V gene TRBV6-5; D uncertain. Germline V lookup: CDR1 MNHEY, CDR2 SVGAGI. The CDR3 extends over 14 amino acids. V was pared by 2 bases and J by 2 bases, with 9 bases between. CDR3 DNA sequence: TGTGCCAGCAGTTACGGCTTAGCGAACTATGGCTACACCTTC. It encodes CASSYGLANYGYTF.

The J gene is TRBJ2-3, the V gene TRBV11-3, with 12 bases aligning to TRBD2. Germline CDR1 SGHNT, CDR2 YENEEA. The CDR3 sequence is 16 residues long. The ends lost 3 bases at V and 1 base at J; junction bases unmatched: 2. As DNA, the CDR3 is TGTGCCAGCAGCTTCAGACTAGCGGGAGGCACAGATACGCAGTATTTT. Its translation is CASSFRLAGGTDTQYF.

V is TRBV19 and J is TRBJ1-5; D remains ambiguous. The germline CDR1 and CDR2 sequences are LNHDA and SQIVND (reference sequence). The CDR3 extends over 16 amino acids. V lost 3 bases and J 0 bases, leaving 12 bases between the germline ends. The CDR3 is CASSIEQAYSNQPQHF. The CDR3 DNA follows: TGTGCCAGTAGTATTGAGCAGGCCTATAGCAATCAGCCCCAGCATTTT. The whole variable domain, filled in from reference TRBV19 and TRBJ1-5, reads DGGITQSPKYLFRKEGQNVTLSCEQNLNHDAMYWYRQDPGQGLRLIYYSQIVNDFQKGDIAEGYSVSREKKESFPLTVTSAQKNPTAFYLCASSIEQAYSNQPQHFGDGTRLSIL.

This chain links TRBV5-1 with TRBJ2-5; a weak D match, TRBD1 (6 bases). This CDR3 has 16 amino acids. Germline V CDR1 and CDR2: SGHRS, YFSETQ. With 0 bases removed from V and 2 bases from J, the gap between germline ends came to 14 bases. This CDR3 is CASSLAGQGGQETQYF. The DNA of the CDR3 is TGCGCCAGCAGCTTGGCTGGACAAGGGGGACAAGAGACCCAGTACTTC.

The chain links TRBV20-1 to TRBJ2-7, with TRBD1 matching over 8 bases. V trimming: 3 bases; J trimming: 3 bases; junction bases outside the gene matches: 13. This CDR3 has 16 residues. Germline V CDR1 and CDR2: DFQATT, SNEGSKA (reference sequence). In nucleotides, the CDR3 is TGCAGTGCTAGTCCCCTCATGGGACAGGCCAACTACGAGCAGTACTTC. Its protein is CSASPLMGQANYEQYF.

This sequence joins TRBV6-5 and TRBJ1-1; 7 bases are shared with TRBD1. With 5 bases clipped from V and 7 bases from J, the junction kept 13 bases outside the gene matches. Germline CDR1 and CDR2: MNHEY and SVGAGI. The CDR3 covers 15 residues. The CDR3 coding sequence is TGTGCCAGCAGTCCTCTAGACAGGGCCGGGGGTGAAGCTTTCTTT. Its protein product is CASSPLDRAGGEAFF.

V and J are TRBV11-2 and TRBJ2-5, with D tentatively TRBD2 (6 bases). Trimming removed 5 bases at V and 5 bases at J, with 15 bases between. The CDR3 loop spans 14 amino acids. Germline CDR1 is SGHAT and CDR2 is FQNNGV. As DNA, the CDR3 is TGTGCCAGCAGCCTCGGGACTCCAGGGGAGACCCAGTACTTC. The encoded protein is CASSLGTPGETQYF. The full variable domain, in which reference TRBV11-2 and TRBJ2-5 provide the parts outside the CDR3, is EAGVAQSPRYKIIEKRQSVAFWCNPISGHATLYWYQQILGQGPKLLIQFQNNGVVDDSQLPKDRFSAERLKGVDSTLKIQPAKLEDSAVYLCASSLGTPGETQYFGPGTRLLVL.

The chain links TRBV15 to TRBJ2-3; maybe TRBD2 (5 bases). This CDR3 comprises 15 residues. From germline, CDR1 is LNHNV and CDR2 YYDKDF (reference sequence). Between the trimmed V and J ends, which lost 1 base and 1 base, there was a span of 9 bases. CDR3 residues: CATSRGNSGTDTQYF. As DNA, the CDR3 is TGTGCCACCAGCAGAGGCAATAGCGGCACAGATACGCAGTATTTT.

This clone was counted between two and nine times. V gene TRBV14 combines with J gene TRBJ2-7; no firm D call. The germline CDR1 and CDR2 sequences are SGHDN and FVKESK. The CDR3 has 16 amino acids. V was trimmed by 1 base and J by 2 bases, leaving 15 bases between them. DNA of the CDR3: TGTGCCAGCAGCCAAGTCCCTTGGCAGGAAACCTACGAGCAGTACTTC. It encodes CASSQVPWQETYEQYF.

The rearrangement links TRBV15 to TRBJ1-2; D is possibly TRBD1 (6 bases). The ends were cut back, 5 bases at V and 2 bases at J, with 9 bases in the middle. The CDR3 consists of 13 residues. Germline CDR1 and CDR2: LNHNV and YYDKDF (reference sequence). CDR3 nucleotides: TGTGCCACCAGCGCAGGGGTGAACTATGGCTACACCTTC. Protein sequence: CATSAGVNYGYTF.

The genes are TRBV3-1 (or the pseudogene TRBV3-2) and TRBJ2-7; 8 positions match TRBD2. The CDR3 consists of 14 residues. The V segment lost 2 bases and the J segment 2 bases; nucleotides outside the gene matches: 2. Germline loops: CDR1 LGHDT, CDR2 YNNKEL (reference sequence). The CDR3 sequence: CASSQLSGTYEQYF. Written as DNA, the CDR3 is TGTGCCAGCAGCCAACTTAGCGGGACCTACGAGCAGTACTTC.

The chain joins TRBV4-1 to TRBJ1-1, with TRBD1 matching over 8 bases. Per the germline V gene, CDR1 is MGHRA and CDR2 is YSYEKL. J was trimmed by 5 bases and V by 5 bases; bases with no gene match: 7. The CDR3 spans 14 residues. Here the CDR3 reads CASSGQGALTEAFF. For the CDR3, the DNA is TGCGCCAGCAGCGGTCAGGGGGCGCTTACTGAAGCTTTCTTT.

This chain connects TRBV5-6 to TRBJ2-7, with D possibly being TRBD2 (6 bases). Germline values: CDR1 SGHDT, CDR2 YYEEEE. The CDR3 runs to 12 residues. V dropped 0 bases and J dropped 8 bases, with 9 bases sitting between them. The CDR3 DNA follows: TGTGCCAGCAGCTTGGGTGGGGGGAAGCAGTACTTC. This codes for CASSLGGGKQYF. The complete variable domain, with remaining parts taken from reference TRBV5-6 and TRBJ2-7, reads DAGVTQSPTHLIKTRGQQVTLRCSPKSGHDTVSWYQQALGQGPQFIFQYYEEEERQRGNFPDRFSGHQFPNYSSELNVNALLLGDSALYLCASSLGGGKQYFGPGTRLTVT.

In DNA form, the CDR3 reads TGCAGCGGTGAGAACGGGGTGAACACTGAAGCTTTCTTT. Its translation is CSGENGVNTEAFF. The chain carries TRBV29-1 and TRBJ1-1; D is ambiguous. Looked up from germline, CDR1 is SQVTM and CDR2 is ANQGSEA. The CDR3 extends over 13 amino acids. Trimming took 7 bases from V and 0 from J, leaving 12 bases between them.

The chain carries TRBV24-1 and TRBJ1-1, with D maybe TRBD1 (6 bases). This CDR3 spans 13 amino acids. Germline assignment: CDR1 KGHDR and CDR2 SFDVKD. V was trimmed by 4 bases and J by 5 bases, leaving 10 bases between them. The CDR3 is CATSDRGGTEAFF. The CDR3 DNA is TGTGCCACCAGTGACCGAGGGGGTACTGAAGCTTTCTTT.

The CDR3 DNA reads TGCGCCAGCAGCCACATTAGCGGTAGCACAGATACGCAGTATTTT. Translated: CASSHISGSTDTQYF. The chain recombines TRBV4-1 with TRBJ2-3; perhaps TRBD2 as D (6 bases). The germline V and J ends were trimmed by 3 bases and 0 bases, with 10 bases remaining between them. CDR1 is MGHRA and CDR2 is YSYEKL in the germline V gene. The CDR3 runs 15 residues.

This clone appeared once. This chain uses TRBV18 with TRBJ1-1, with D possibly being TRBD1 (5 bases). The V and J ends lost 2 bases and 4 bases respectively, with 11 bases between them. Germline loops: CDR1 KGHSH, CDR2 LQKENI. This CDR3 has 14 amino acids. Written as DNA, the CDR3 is TGTGCCAGCTCACCAGAGCGGGGCGGCACTGAAGCTTTCTTT. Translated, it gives CASSPERGGTEAFF.

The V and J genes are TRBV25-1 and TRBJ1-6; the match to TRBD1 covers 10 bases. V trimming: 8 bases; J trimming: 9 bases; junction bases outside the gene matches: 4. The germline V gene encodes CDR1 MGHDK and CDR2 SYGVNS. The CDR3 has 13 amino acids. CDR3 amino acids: CASRTGGSSPLHF. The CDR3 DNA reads TGTGCCAGCCGGACAGGGGGTAGTTCACCCCTCCACTTT.

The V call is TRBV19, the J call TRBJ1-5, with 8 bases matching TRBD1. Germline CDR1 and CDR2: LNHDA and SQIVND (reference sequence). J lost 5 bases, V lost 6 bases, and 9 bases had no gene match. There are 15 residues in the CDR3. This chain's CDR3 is CASSHNDRGHQPQHF. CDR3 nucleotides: TGTGCCAGTAGCCATAATGACAGGGGTCATCAGCCCCAGCATTTT.

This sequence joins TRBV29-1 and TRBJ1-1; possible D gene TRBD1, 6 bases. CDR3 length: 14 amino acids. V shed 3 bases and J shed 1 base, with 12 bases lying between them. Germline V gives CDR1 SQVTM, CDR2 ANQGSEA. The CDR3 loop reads CSVDSGHKNTEAFF. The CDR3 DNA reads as TGCAGCGTTGATTCGGGACACAAGAACACTGAAGCTTTCTTT.